A single sample is the source of the 27 T cell receptor beta chains below, sequenced in a study of T cell clones after liver transplantation. Libraries were prepared by immunoSEQ multiplex PCR; TCRdb keeps only in-frame clonotypes and omits some of them. The data contain fewer than 70,000 clones, about 64% of them singletons. The input for sequencing was CD4+ T cells from blood, taken before liver transplant. The receptors originated from a human donor who received a liver transplant.

The genes are TRBV28 and TRBJ2-7; D unclear. Germline V gene sequence: CDR1 MDHEN, CDR2 SYDVKM. This CDR3 comprises 14 residues. V lost 7 bases, J lost 2 bases, and 15 bases lay in between. The CDR3 loop reads CASTPWRETYEQYF. The CDR3 coding sequence is TGTGCCAGCACCCCATGGAGAGAGACCTACGAGCAGTACTTC.

The gene calls are TRBV4-1 and TRBJ1-1; maybe TRBD1 (5 bases). The CDR3 extends over 18 amino acids. The V gene lost 0 bases and the J gene lost 4 bases, with 21 bases spanning the gap. From germline, CDR1 is MGHRA and CDR2 YSYEKL. In nucleotides, the CDR3 is TGCGCCAGCAGCCAAGATAATCTTAGAGTAGGGGTGCGCACTGAAGCTTTCTTT. Translating it yields CASSQDNLRVGVRTEAFF.

This chain uses TRBV29-1 with TRBJ2-3, with D unclear. CDR3 length: 14 amino acids. In germline, CDR1 is SQVTM, CDR2 ANQGSEA. Trimming pared 4 bases from V and 5 bases from J, leaving 16 bases between. CDR3 sequence (DNA): TGCAGCGTTGCCCTCCCGGTTACTGGAGATACGCAGTATTTT. Translating it yields CSVALPVTGDTQYF.

This clone was observed a handful of times. V usage is TRBV11-2 and J usage is TRBJ2-7; TRBD1 is a possible D gene (7 bases). This CDR3 spans 17 amino acids. Germline V gene lookup returns CDR1 SGHAT and CDR2 FQNNGV. Trimming removed 1 base from V and 1 base from J, with 17 bases in between. The CDR3 DNA follows: TGTGCCAGCAGCTTAGCCATAGCAGGGGGGATTTCCTACGAGCAGTACTTC. This codes for CASSLAIAGGISYEQYF.

This clone was recorded once. J is TRBJ1-2 and V is TRBV18; D remains unclear. The V and J ends lost 3 bases and 2 bases respectively, with 7 bases between them. CDR1 and CDR2 (germline): KGHSH, LQKENI. The CDR3 loop spans 13 amino acids. CDR3: CASSPRENYGYTF. CDR3 nucleotides: TGTGCCAGCTCACCGAGGGAGAACTATGGCTACACCTTC.

This chain joins TRBV30 and TRBJ1-5; 7 positions agree with TRBD1. With V trimmed by 1 base and J by 4 bases, 16 bases remained unmatched. From germline, CDR1 is GTSNPN and CDR2 SVGIG (reference sequence). The CDR3 is 18 amino acids. The CDR3 bases are TGTGCCTGGAGTGAATGGGGAAACAGGGGCACTTTAAATCAGCCCCAGCATTTT. This encodes CAWSEWGNRGTLNQPQHF.

This clone came up a few times. The chain couples TRBV19 to TRBJ1-2, with TRBD1 identical over 7 bases. Germline assignment: CDR1 LNHDA and CDR2 SQIVND (reference sequence). V lost 5 bases and J lost 6; bases outside the gene matches: 12. The CDR3 loop spans 15 amino acids. CDR3 in amino acids: CASSAQQGTGDGYTF. The CDR3, as DNA: TGTGCCAGTAGTGCGCAACAGGGGACTGGGGATGGCTACACCTTC.

This clone was observed a few times. The chain uses TRBV25-1 and TRBJ2-2; 8 nucleotides match TRBD2. Germline V CDR1 and CDR2: MGHDK, SYGVNS. V lost 8 bases to trimming and J lost 0 bases; unmatched junction nucleotides: 11. The CDR3 has 17 residues. This CDR3 is CASEAAGAIANTGELFF. Written as DNA, the CDR3 is TGTGCCAGCGAAGCAGCGGGGGCAATCGCGAACACCGGGGAGCTGTTTTTT.

The CDR3: CASSISSGGAGNEQFF. In DNA form, the CDR3 reads TGTGCCAGCAGCATTTCTAGCGGGGGGGCCGGTAATGAGCAGTTCTTC. The chain has TRBV9 and TRBJ2-1; 12 nucleotides align to TRBD2. CDR1 is SGDLS, CDR2 YYNGEE, per germline. This CDR3 contains 16 residues. Trimming took 4 bases from V and 7 from J; bases not matched to a gene: 9.

The J gene is TRBJ2-3, the V gene TRBV7-3; 11 nucleotides agree with TRBD2. This CDR3 is built from 15 residues. Unmatched junction bases numbered 3, after V lost 2 bases and J lost 5 bases. Germline CDR1 is SGHTA and CDR2 is FQGTGA. Written as DNA, the CDR3 is TGTGCCAGCAGCTTACGACTAGCGGGGAGAGATACGCAGTATTTT. Translation: CASSLRLAGRDTQYF.

The genes are TRBV6-1 and TRBJ1-4; 7 nucleotides line up with TRBD1. Germline V gene sequence: CDR1 MNHNS, CDR2 SASEGT. This CDR3 spans 16 amino acids. The J segment lost 4 bases and the V segment lost 3 bases, leaving 8 bases of the junction unmatched. As DNA, the CDR3 is TGTGCCAGCAGTGAGTGGCAGGGGGGTAGTAATGAAAAACTGTTTTTT. Translated: CASSEWQGGSNEKLFF.

This clone was counted a few times. The rearrangement links TRBV7-2 to TRBJ1-5; 10 bases agree with TRBD1. Germline CDR1 SGHTA, CDR2 FQGNSA. This CDR3 has 14 residues. V trimming: 3 bases; J trimming: 5 bases; junction bases outside the gene matches: 1. The DNA for the CDR3 is TGTGCCAGCAGCTTCGGGACAGGGGATCAGCCCCAGCATTTT. It translates to CASSFGTGDQPQHF.

The J gene is TRBJ2-2, the V gene TRBV9; 9 bases are a match to TRBD1. CDR1 is SGDLS, CDR2 YYNGEE, per germline. Trimming took 4 bases from V and 3 from J; bases not matched to a gene: 16. CDR3 length: 19 residues. The CDR3 coding sequence is TGTGCCAGCAGCCCCTCGATCAGGGACAGGGTAATGGACACCGGGGAGCTGTTTTTT. Its protein product is CASSPSIRDRVMDTGELFF.

A word on this clone: Other DNA sequences in this sample translate to the same CDR3. The gene calls are TRBV7-9 and TRBJ1-2; D is unresolved. The CDR3 has 12 residues. Germline values: CDR1 SEHNR, CDR2 FQNEAQ (reference sequence). Trimming removed 3 bases from V and 4 bases from J, with 6 bases in between. The CDR3 loop is CASSFGSYGYTF. The CDR3 bases are TGTGCCAGCAGCTTCGGTTCCTATGGCTACACCTTC.

Points on this clone: At one boundary the junction diverges from the germline segment, which might be a read error. CDR3 coding DNA: TGTGCCAGCAGCGCCCCAGGTTACACTGAGCAGTTCTTC. It codes for CASSAPGYTEQFF. The chain couples TRBV5-4 to TRBJ2-1; D call uncertain. CDR3 length: 13 amino acids. Germline-derived CDR1 and CDR2 are SGHNT and YYREEE (reference sequence).

CDR3 residues: CASSPSGVGLYF. CDR3 DNA sequence: TGTGCCAGCAGCCCATCAGGGGTTGGACTGTACTTC. The rearrangement links TRBV7-3 to TRBJ2-7, with D tentatively TRBD1 (6 bases). CDR1 and CDR2 (germline): SGHTA, FQGTGA. Trimming took 5 bases from V and 12 from J, leaving 17 bases between them. The CDR3 consists of 12 residues.

The V call is TRBV2, the J call TRBJ1-5; 7 bases are a match to TRBD1. This CDR3 contains 14 residues. Germline CDR1 and CDR2: SNHLY and FYNNEI. Unmatched junction bases numbered 2, after V lost 3 bases and J lost 3 bases. The CDR3 protein is CASSETGINQPQHF. For the CDR3, the DNA is TGTGCCAGCAGTGAGACAGGGATCAATCAGCCCCAGCATTTT. The whole variable domain, remainder taken from reference TRBV2 and TRBJ1-5, is EPEVTQTPSHQVTQMGQEVILRCVPISNHLYFYWYRQILGQKVEFLVSFYNNEISEKSEIFDDQFSVERPDGSNFTLKIRSTKLEDSAMYFCASSETGINQPQHFGDGTRLSIL.

The chain joins TRBV30 to TRBJ2-5, with 8 bases lining up with TRBD1. In germline, CDR1 is GTSNPN, CDR2 SVGIG (reference sequence). The CDR3 sequence is 15 residues long. Unmatched junction bases numbered 6, after V lost 1 base and J lost 2 bases. The CDR3 loop reads CAWSGGRGRQETQYF. The DNA for the CDR3 is TGTGCCTGGAGTGGAGGCAGGGGGCGGCAAGAGACCCAGTACTTC.

The genes are TRBV7-2 and TRBJ2-6; perhaps TRBD2 as D (6 bases). CDR3 length: 17 amino acids. Germline CDR1 is SGHTA and CDR2 is FQGNSA. Trimming took 2 bases from V and 4 from J, leaving 15 bases between them. CDR3 DNA sequence: TGTGCCAGCAGCTTAAGTGGGGGGATAACCGGGGCCAACGTCCTGACTTTC. Its protein is CASSLSGGITGANVLTF.

The chain uses TRBV6-5 and TRBJ2-7; 7 positions match TRBD1. This CDR3 region has 16 residues. V shed 2 bases and J 2 bases; nucleotides not matched to a gene: 9. CDR1 is MNHEY, CDR2 SVGAGI, per germline. The CDR3 bases are TGTGCCAGCAGTTACACGTTGACAGGGTTTACCTACGAGCAGTACTTC. This codes for CASSYTLTGFTYEQYF.

This clone was seen only once. The chain combines TRBV6-5 with TRBJ2-6, with 10 positions matching TRBD1. This CDR3 comprises 15 residues. The V gene's germline CDR1 is MNHEY and CDR2 SVGAGI. The V gene end was trimmed by 8 bases and the J gene end by 4 bases; junction bases not matched to a gene: 5. In nucleotides, the CDR3 is TGTGCCAGCTGGGACAGGGGATCCGGGGCCAACGTCCTGACTTTC. This sequence encodes CASWDRGSGANVLTF.

The chain couples TRBV6-1 to TRBJ2-5, with D hard to call. The V end was cut by 6 bases, the J end by 4 bases, with 18 bases between. CDR1 MNHNS and CDR2 SASEGT come from the germline V gene. The CDR3 runs to 15 residues. CDR3 DNA: TGTGCCAGCAGCCCAGACTTGACGGTGGGAGAGACCCAGTACTTC. Its translation is CASSPDLTVGETQYF.

The chain has TRBV4-1 and TRBJ2-2; 8 bases align to TRBD1. The CDR3 has 17 residues. Germline CDR1 reads MGHRA; CDR2 reads YSYEKL. Germline trimming cut 3 bases from V and 3 bases from J; bases unmatched to any gene: 9. CDR3 loop: CASSQFQGARYTGELFF. The CDR3 coding sequence is TGCGCCAGCAGCCAGTTCCAGGGGGCTAGATACACCGGGGAGCTGTTTTTT.

V is TRBV4-2 and J is TRBJ1-4; weak D call: TRBD1 (6 bases). The CDR3 consists of 17 residues. Germline values: CDR1 LGHNA, CDR2 YNFKEQ. V was shortened by 4 bases and J by 2 bases, with 17 bases between the two germline ends. CDR3 in amino acids: CASSPHTSGETNEKLFF. The DNA of the CDR3 is TGTGCCAGCAGCCCACACACCTCAGGGGAGACTAATGAAAAACTGTTTTTT.

This clone was found a few times. CDR3 amino acids: CASNEREGTEAFF. The CDR3 DNA reads as TGTGCCAGCAACGAGCGGGAGGGCACTGAAGCTTTCTTT. The chain is built from TRBV2 and TRBJ1-1; no reliable D call. V was pared by 7 bases and J by 4 bases, with 13 bases between. This CDR3 has 13 amino acids. From germline, CDR1 is SNHLY and CDR2 FYNNEI.

The J gene is TRBJ1-2, the V gene TRBV5-1; 9 bases are shared with TRBD1. The J segment lost 4 bases and the V segment lost 3 bases, leaving 4 bases of the junction unmatched. The CDR3 length is 14 residues. In germline, CDR1 is SGHRS, CDR2 YFSETQ. This chain's CDR3 is CASSSGQGPYGYTF. DNA of the CDR3: TGCGCCAGCAGCTCCGGACAGGGGCCCTATGGCTACACCTTC.

This chain joins TRBV7-2 and TRBJ2-2; D may be TRBD2 (6 bases). Germline lookup yields CDR1 SGHTA and CDR2 FQGNSA. Trimming removed 6 bases from V and 3 bases from J, with 14 bases in between. The CDR3 spans 15 residues. CDR3 sequence: CASRLALADTGELFF. The CDR3 DNA reads TGTGCCAGCAGACTGGCACTAGCCGACACCGGGGAGCTGTTTTTT. The full variable domain, its missing parts supplied by reference TRBV7-2 and TRBJ2-2, is GAGVSQSPSNKVTEKGKDVELRCDPISGHTALYWYRQSLGQGLEFLIYFQGNSAPDKSGLPSDRFSAERTGGSVSTLTIQRTQQEDSAVYLCASRLALADTGELFFGEGSRLTVL.